The sequence of this T cell receptor beta chain was determined in a study of OX40 agonist ivuxolimab in advanced cancers. Germline CDR1 LNHDA, CDR2 SQIVND (reference sequence). The CDR3 loop spans 15 amino acids. Deletions cut 7 bases from V and 10 bases from J, with 25 bases between. Only in-frame clones appear in the TCRdb table, and some are missing; sequencing was by immunoSEQ multiplex PCR. Among under 85,000 clones listed, less than 85% were seen once. The input for sequencing was CD4+ or CD8+ T cells sorted from blood, taken in a trial of the OX40 agonist ivuxolimab. The chain links TRBV19 to TRBJ1-1; D remains unclear. The receptor comes from an adult with an advanced solid tumor such as melanoma, head and neck, liver or kidney cancer. CDR3 DNA: TGTGCCAGTATAAATAGTGCAACGGGCGGTAAGGGAGCTTTCTTT. It specifies CASINSATGGKGAFF. The whole variable domain, remainder taken from reference TRBV19 and TRBJ1-1, is DGGITQSPKYLFRKEGQNVTLSCEQNLNHDAMYWYRQDPGQGLRLIYYSQIVNDFQKGDIAEGYSVSREKKESFPLTVTSAQKNPTAFYLCASINSATGGKGAFFGQGTRLTVV.